The TCR beta chain under discussion was sequenced for a study of blood T cell repertoires in COVID-19. The germline V gene has CDR1 SGHRS and CDR2 YFSETQ. The CDR3 is 14 amino acids. Trimming cost V 3 bases and J 0 bases, with 10 bases left between them. The assay was immunoSEQ multiplex PCR, and TCRdb's table has in-frame clones only and misses some. The data show approximately 670,000 clones, about 87% seen once. This chain links TRBV5-1 with TRBJ2-7, with TRBD1 as a possible D gene (6 bases). What was sequenced was peripheral blood. This clonotype originated in a woman aged 18-29 years with acute or convalescent COVID-19. The chain's CDR3 is CASSSRGLSYEQYF. The CDR3, as DNA: TGCGCCAGCAGCTCCAGGGGCCTCTCCTACGAGCAGTACTTC. The complete variable domain, with remaining parts taken from reference TRBV5-1 and TRBJ2-7, reads KAGVTQTPRYLIKTRGQQVTLSCSPISGHRSVSWYQQTPGQGLQFLFEYFSETQRNKGNFPGRFSGRQFSNSRSEMNVSTLELGDSALYLCASSSRGLSYEQYFGPGTRLTVT.